This T cell receptor beta chain was captured by sequencing in a study of shared clonotypes between healthy human individuals. Whole-study context: The study used three CD4 naive, three CD4 memory, two CD8 naive and one CD8 memory plate per donor. The study's findings and limits: Clonotype sharing among donors was expected to depend on sequencing depth.

For this clone: Antigen specificity is unknown. This specimen includes other DNA sequences encoding the same CDR3.

Repertoires were generated with immunoSEQ multiplex PCR, while TCRdb's copy carries only in-frame clones and drops some. Of approximately 2.4 million clones listed, around 95% are singletons. Germline V lookup: CDR1 LNHDA, CDR2 SQIVND (reference sequence). This CDR3 spans 14 amino acids. With V trimmed by 4 bases and J by 3 bases, 5 bases remained unmatched. This TCR came from a man between 18 and 29 years old in good health. The specimen sequenced was naive CD4+ T cells sorted from blood. The subset here: CD45RA+ positively selected. This chain uses TRBV19 with TRBJ2-7; TRBD1 agrees at 8 bases. The chain's CDR3 is CASSSRDRSYEQYF. The CDR3 DNA is TGTGCCAGTAGTAGCCGGGACAGGAGCTACGAGCAGTACTTC.